This passage covers 20 T cell receptor beta chains from one sample sequenced in a study of response to subunit inactivated influenza vaccine. TCRdb re-derived calls from the RT-PCR reads in MiXCR, one entry per CDR3 protein. Of approximately 480,000 distinct CDR3 sequences listed, 10% to 11% are singletons. The sample was PBMCs from blood, taken 35 to 45 days after vaccination. The source of these receptors is a man aged 45-60 years who received an inactivated influenza vaccine.

The gene calls are TRBV29-1 and TRBJ2-5; D is ambiguous. The CDR3 has 16 residues. Germline assignment: CDR1 SQVTM and CDR2 ANQGSEA. V lost 7 bases and J 1 base, leaving 22 bases between the germline ends. Written as DNA, the CDR3 is TGCAGCGGGTACGGTCTGGCGGCCCAGATCCAAGAGACCCAGTACTTC. It yields the protein CSGYGLAAQIQETQYF.

This clonotype has more than one count but fewer than ten. The rearrangement links TRBV11-2 to TRBJ1-1; the D gene is possibly TRBD1 (5 bases). Trimming pared 3 bases from V and 1 base from J, leaving 18 bases between. CDR3 length: 17 residues. Germline assignment: CDR1 SGHAT and CDR2 FQNNGV. This chain's CDR3 is CASSFNTFRQTNTEAFF. CDR3 bases: TGTGCCAGCAGCTTTAACACATTTCGACAGACGAACACTGAAGCTTTCTTT.

J is TRBJ1-4 and V is TRBV27; D might be TRBD1 (5 bases). Germline assignment: CDR1 MNHEY and CDR2 SMNVEV (reference sequence). The CDR3 covers 14 residues. The ends were cut back, 6 bases at V and 4 bases at J, with 12 bases in the middle. CDR3 sequence: CASRVGGSNEKLFF. For the CDR3, the DNA is TGTGCCAGCAGGGTCGGGGGGAGTAATGAAAAACTGTTTTTT. The entire variable domain, with the rest obtained from reference TRBV27 and TRBJ1-4, is as follows: EAQVTQNPRYLITVTGKKLTVTCSQNMNHEYMSWYRQDPGLGLRQIYYSMNVEVTDKGDVPEGYKVSRKEKRNFPLILESPSPNQTSLYFCASRVGGSNEKLFFGSGTQLSVL.

The genes are TRBV29-1 and TRBJ2-7; D is ambiguous. The CDR3 has 14 amino acids. Per the germline V gene, CDR1 is SQVTM and CDR2 is ANQGSEA. With 7 bases removed from V and 6 bases from J, the gap between germline ends came to 22 bases. CDR3 region: CSATGAAAGGEQYF. CDR3 nucleotides: TGCAGCGCTACGGGCGCGGCTGCAGGTGGCGAGCAGTACTTC.

This clonotype was counted a few times. This chain uses TRBV20-1 with TRBJ2-7; D not resolved. The CDR3 loop spans 12 amino acids. CDR1 is DFQATT and CDR2 is SNEGSKA in the germline V gene (reference sequence). Trimming pared 3 bases from V and 6 bases from J, leaving 12 bases between. The CDR3 is CSASVAEREQYF. As DNA, the CDR3 is TGCAGTGCTAGTGTTGCTGAGCGCGAGCAGTACTTC.

The V call is TRBV28, the J call TRBJ2-5, with TRBD1 identical over 7 bases. CDR3 length: 12 amino acids. CDR1 is MDHEN, CDR2 SYDVKM, per germline. The ends lost 3 bases at V and 12 bases at J; junction bases unmatched: 7. The CDR3 nucleotides read TGTGCCAGCAGTTTGTCCGGGGACAGAGAGTACTTC. This encodes CASSLSGDREYF.

In its sample, this clonotype was seen many times. The genes are TRBV11-2 and TRBJ2-5; D possibly corresponds to TRBD2 (5 bases). The CDR3 sequence is 15 residues long. The germline V and J ends were trimmed by 6 bases and 5 bases, with 19 bases remaining between them. Germline lookup yields CDR1 SGHAT and CDR2 FQNNGV. Here the CDR3 reads CASSNLVQSGETQYF. CDR3 nucleotide sequence: TGTGCCAGCAGTAACTTAGTACAGTCGGGGGAGACCCAGTACTTC.

The chain carries TRBV11-2 and TRBJ2-1, with 14 nucleotides matching TRBD2. J lost 3 bases, V lost 2 bases, and 6 bases had no gene match. The CDR3 is 18 amino acids. The V gene's germline CDR1 is SGHAT and CDR2 FQNNGV. In DNA form, the CDR3 reads TGTGCCAGCAGCTTACTACGACTAGCGGGGGGGCTCTACAATGAGCAGTTCTTC. It yields the protein CASSLLRLAGGLYNEQFF. The full variable domain, rest sourced from reference TRBV11-2 and TRBJ2-1, is EAGVAQSPRYKIIEKRQSVAFWCNPISGHATLYWYQQILGQGPKLLIQFQNNGVVDDSQLPKDRFSAERLKGVDSTLKIQPAKLEDSAVYLCASSLLRLAGGLYNEQFFGPGTRLTVL.

This clonotype was counted at least ten times. This chain joins TRBV5-1 and TRBJ1-1; D ambiguous. CDR1 and CDR2 (germline): SGHRS, YFSETQ. The CDR3 totals 13 residues. The V end was cut by 1 base, the J end by 1 base, with 5 bases between. The CDR3 sequence: CASSLSTNTEAFF. The CDR3, as DNA: TGCGCCAGCAGCTTGAGCACGAACACTGAAGCTTTCTTT.

V is TRBV5-1 and J is TRBJ2-4, with a weak D call TRBD1 (5 bases). V gave up 0 bases and J gave up 12 bases, with 19 bases separating them. CDR3 length: 15 amino acids. Germline CDR1 reads SGHRS; CDR2 reads YFSETQ. In nucleotides, the CDR3 is TGCGCCAGCAGCTTGGGACGGGCAGGGTTCGGACATCAGTACTTC. Its protein is CASSLGRAGFGHQYF. Combining the CDR3 with reference TRBV5-1 and TRBJ2-4 gives the whole variable domain KAGVTQTPRYLIKTRGQQVTLSCSPISGHRSVSWYQQTPGQGLQFLFEYFSETQRNKGNFPGRFSGRQFSNSRSEMNVSTLELGDSALYLCASSLGRAGFGHQYFGAGTRLSVL.

The rearrangement joins TRBV5-1 to TRBJ2-7; TRBD1 might be the D (6 bases). Trimming shortened V by 4 bases and J by 0 bases, and 14 bases separated the two germline ends. The CDR3 consists of 15 residues. The V gene's germline CDR1 is SGHRS and CDR2 YFSETQ. The CDR3 DNA reads as TGCGCCAGCAGCCCAGCCGACAGGAGCTCCTACGAGCAGTACTTC. It is translated as CASSPADRSSYEQYF.

The genes are TRBV20-1 and TRBJ1-6; D is ambiguous. The V end was cut by 5 bases, the J end by 0 bases, with 8 bases between. The CDR3 has 14 amino acids. The germline gives CDR1 DFQATT, CDR2 SNEGSKA (reference sequence). This chain's CDR3 is CSAAQSSYNSPLHF. The CDR3 DNA reads TGCAGTGCTGCACAGAGCTCCTATAATTCACCCCTCCACTTT.

This clonotype was seen a handful of times. The rearrangement links TRBV5-6 to TRBJ2-2; 11 bases fit TRBD1. V was pared by 4 bases and J by 4 bases, with 3 bases of the junction left unmatched. This CDR3 comprises 15 residues. The germline V gene encodes CDR1 SGHDT and CDR2 YYEEEE. The CDR3 loop is CASSGTGGSTGELFF. CDR3 bases: TGTGCCAGCAGCGGGACAGGGGGAAGCACCGGGGAGCTGTTTTTT.

A few counts support this clonotype. V usage is TRBV7-2 and J usage is TRBJ1-1; 8 positions agree with TRBD1. Germline V gene data show CDR1 as SGHTA and CDR2 as FQGNSA. This CDR3 contains 13 residues. V was pared by 8 bases and J by 4 bases, with 6 bases of the junction left unmatched. This chain's CDR3 is CASSTGVTTEAFF. In DNA form, the CDR3 reads TGTGCCAGCTCGACAGGGGTAACCACTGAAGCTTTCTTT.

This clonotype came up a few times. The gene calls are TRBV5-1 and TRBJ2-1, with 14 bases aligning to TRBD2. The germline CDR1 and CDR2 sequences are SGHRS and YFSETQ. This CDR3 has 16 amino acids. The trim removed 5 bases at V and 3 bases at J, leaving 4 bases unmatched. CDR3: CASRGLAGALYNEQFF. The CDR3 region has the DNA TGCGCCAGCAGGGGACTAGCGGGAGCCCTCTACAATGAGCAGTTCTTC.

This chain links TRBV29-1 with TRBJ2-6, with no clear D. The CDR3 has 14 residues. Trimming cost V 4 bases and J 4 bases, with 11 bases left between them. CDR1 SQVTM and CDR2 ANQGSEA come from the germline V gene. The CDR3 reads CSVGHGLGANVLTF. CDR3 bases: TGCAGCGTTGGACATGGGTTGGGGGCCAACGTCCTGACTTTC.

In its sample, this clonotype was seen many times. The J gene is TRBJ2-1, the V gene TRBV4-2, with D maybe TRBD2 (7 bases). This CDR3 is 17 amino acids long. Germline V gene data show CDR1 as LGHNA and CDR2 as YNFKEQ. Trimming cost V 0 bases and J 5 bases, with 17 bases left between them. The CDR3 nucleotides read TGTGCCAGCAGCCAAGAATTCGGCGGGGGCCCCCACAATGAGCAGTTCTTC. It yields the protein CASSQEFGGGPHNEQFF.

This clonotype was observed at least ten times. The chain carries TRBV19 and TRBJ2-1; 7 positions agree with TRBD1. Unmatched junction bases numbered 9, after V lost 7 bases and J lost 6 bases. This CDR3 contains 14 residues. Germline CDR1 and CDR2: LNHDA and SQIVND (reference sequence). DNA for the CDR3: TGTGCCAGTAATCGACAGGGAAGACGCAATGAGCAGTTCTTC. It is translated as CASNRQGRRNEQFF.

J is TRBJ2-7 and V is TRBV6-2 or TRBV6-3; D might be TRBD2 (5 bases). This CDR3 is 15 amino acids long. CDR1 is MNHEY and CDR2 is SVGEGT in the germline V gene. The ends were cut back, 2 bases at V and 2 bases at J, with 13 bases in the middle. This CDR3 reads CASSYKLLGTYEQYF. DNA for the CDR3: TGTGCCAGCAGTTACAAATTGCTCGGGACCTACGAGCAGTACTTC.

The chain uses TRBV19 and TRBJ2-3; D gene ambiguous. The V end was cut by 3 bases, the J end by 4 bases, with 8 bases between. CDR1 is LNHDA and CDR2 is SQIVND in the germline V gene (reference sequence). The CDR3 is 13 amino acids. The CDR3 spells CASSIQGADTQYF. Here the CDR3 DNA reads TGTGCCAGTAGTATCCAAGGCGCAGATACGCAGTATTTT.